The clone carrying this T cell receptor beta chain has more than one count but fewer than ten. Its target is not known. The CDR3 extends over 22 amino acids. Samples had at least 6.5 million PBMCs isolated from them. Total RNA extraction produced at least 5.5 micrograms (per sample) for the study. Together with a sample-barcoded 5' primer, a J-beta primer mix was included in a second PCR lasting about 7 to 11 cycles. TCRdb passed the 5' RACE reads through MiXCR, listing each CDR3 protein once. The table includes about 1,500,000 distinct CDR3 sequences, 40% to 50% detected once. These data belong to a study of blood T cells in healthy people across ages. General study findings and limits: Possibly, changes in expanded clonotypes were confounded because donor CMV status was unknown.

The chain recombines TRBV21-1 with TRBJ2-5; TRBD2, the D gene given by the table, was not confirmed from the DNA. TRBV21-1 is a pseudogene locus. The receptor's source is a woman between 18 and 29 years old in good health. The sequenced material came from blood. The CDR3 nucleotides read TGTGCCAGCAGCAAAAGCGCTAAGTGGAGGACTAGCGGGAGCTTCCCTCGGGAGACCCAGTACTTC. Amino acid sequence: CASSKSAKWRTSGSFPRETQYF.